The rows below give T cell receptor beta chains drawn from one sample of a study of cytomegalovirus exposure and HLA in healthy donors. TCRdb's table, derived via immunoSEQ multiplex PCR, lists solely in-frame clones and lacks some. Of around 150,000 clones listed, 60% to 80% are singletons. Sequenced input: PBMCs. The source of these receptors is a male donor in good health and CMV-seronegative. Both conserved end residues are part of each CDR3. A D gene is named only where the DNA matches it firmly. Only part of the rows carry a size: once, few, many, or a class if the clone is expanded.

cdr3_nt	cdr3_aa	clone_size	v_call	d_call	j_call
TGCGCCAGTAGCCAGGACAGGGCTACCTACGAGCAGTACTTC	CASSQDRATYEQYF	.	TRBV5-1	TRBD1	TRBJ2-7
TGTGCCAGTAGTTCCCCCGGACAGGGGGAGAATTACGAGCAGTACTTC	CASSSPGQGENYEQYF	few	TRBV19	TRBD1	TRBJ2-7
TGTGCCAGCAGCACCACCCAGGGCACTGAAGCTTTCTTT	CASSTTQGTEAFF	.	TRBV14	.	TRBJ1-1
TGTGCCAGCAGTGAAGCGTTGGAGGGGATGGACACTGAAGCTTTCTTT	CASSEALEGMDTEAFF	.	TRBV2	.	TRBJ1-1
TGTGCCAGCAGTTACACGGGAGAGCAGTACTTC	CASSYTGEQYF	.	TRBV6-6	.	TRBJ2-7
TGCGCCAGCAGCCAAGATCTTGGACAGACGAACACTGAAGCTTTCTTT	CASSQDLGQTNTEAFF	.	TRBV4-3	.	TRBJ1-1
TGTGCCAGCAGCCCAGGGGCAACTAATGAAAAACTGTTTTTT	CASSPGATNEKLFF	once	TRBV5-5	.	TRBJ1-4
TGTGCCAGCAGTTTAAACAGGGTGAACACTGAAGCTTTCTTT	CASSLNRVNTEAFF	.	TRBV27	.	TRBJ1-1
TGTGCCAGCAGCTTACAAGGGGCTGGAAACACCATATATTTT	CASSLQGAGNTIYF	.	TRBV11-2	.	TRBJ1-3
TGTGCCAGCAACCGAGGACAGGGGAATTCACCCCTCCACTTT	CASNRGQGNSPLHF	.	TRBV11-2	TRBD1	TRBJ1-6
TGTGCCAGCAGCTTCGGAGTGAGGCAGGGTCATGGCTACACCTTC	CASSFGVRQGHGYTF	.	TRBV5-6	.	TRBJ1-2
TGTGCCAGCTCTATCACCGACATCTACGAGCAGTACTTC	CASSITDIYEQYF	.	TRBV18	.	TRBJ2-7
TGTGCCAGCAGCTTAGTATTGGGCAGTACCTACGAGCAGTACTTC	CASSLVLGSTYEQYF	once	TRBV7-9	.	TRBJ2-7
TGCGCCAGCAGTGAAATTGCCGGGTGGTCGAACACTGAAGCTTTCTTT	CASSEIAGWSNTEAFF	.	TRBV4-1	.	TRBJ1-1
TGTGCCAGCAGGCTTCGGACTAATACCTACGAGCAGTACTTC	CASRLRTNTYEQYF	few	TRBV6-1	.	TRBJ2-7
TGCGCCAGCAGCTTCCAAGGGGACTCTGGAAACACCATATATTTT	CASSFQGDSGNTIYF	.	TRBV5-1	.	TRBJ1-3
TGTGCCAGCAGCACACAAGGGGGCTCCGTCTACGAGCAGTACTTC	CASSTQGGSVYEQYF	.	TRBV7-9	TRBD1	TRBJ2-7
TGTGCCAGCAGCTCCTGGGCAGAGAACACTGAAGCTTTCTTT	CASSSWAENTEAFF	.	TRBV5-6	.	TRBJ1-1
TGTGCCATCAGTGGTCGCGAATCGGACACCGGGGAGCTGTTTTTT	CAISGRESDTGELFF	few	TRBV10-3	.	TRBJ2-2
TGTGCCAGCAGCTCCTTGACAGGGGCTGAAGCTTTCTTT	CASSSLTGAEAFF	.	TRBV7-9	TRBD1	TRBJ1-1
TGTGCCAGCAGTACCGGACAGGGGGCATTCGCAGATACGCAGTATTTT	CASSTGQGAFADTQYF	.	TRBV27	TRBD1	TRBJ2-3
TGCGCCAGCAGCGCCGGGACACGCTCCTACGAGCAGTACTTC	CASSAGTRSYEQYF	.	TRBV5-1	.	TRBJ2-7
TGTGCCAGCAGTGACAGGGGAGTGGGGGCCAACGTCCTGACTTTC	CASSDRGVGANVLTF	.	TRBV6-1	.	TRBJ2-6
TGTGCCTCCCAGCCAGGGAGGAATTCACCCCTCCACTTT	CASQPGRNSPLHF	.	TRBV19	.	TRBJ1-6
TGTGCCAGCAGCTTACTCGCTAGCGGGGGAGAGACCCAGTACTTC	CASSLLASGGETQYF	.	TRBV7-8	TRBD2	TRBJ2-5
TGTGCCAGCAGTTTCACAGGGGGCCACGGGGAGCTGTTTTTT	CASSFTGGHGELFF	.	TRBV6-5	TRBD1	TRBJ2-2
TGTGCCTGGAGTGTTCTAGCGGATAGCACAGATACGCAGTATTTT	CAWSVLADSTDTQYF	.	TRBV30	TRBD2	TRBJ2-3
TGCGCCAGCAGCTTCGGACAGGGTGGTGAGCAGTTCTTC	CASSFGQGGEQFF	.	TRBV5-1	TRBD1	TRBJ2-1
TGTGCCAGCAGTGAACTGGCGGGGGGCCTCCTTGCCTACAATGAGCAGTTCTTC	CASSELAGGLLAYNEQFF	.	TRBV6-1	TRBD2	TRBJ2-1
TGTGCCTGGACCAGACTAGCGGGGGAGCAGTACTTC	CAWTRLAGEQYF	.	TRBV30	TRBD2	TRBJ2-7
TGTGCCAGCAGCTTAGGCGGGGGGGCCTTCAATGAGCAGTTCTTC	CASSLGGGAFNEQFF	.	TRBV11-3	TRBD2	TRBJ2-1
TGTGCCAGCAGCTTAGGTCTGGCTCGATCCTACGAGCAGTACTTC	CASSLGLARSYEQYF	.	TRBV11-3	.	TRBJ2-7
TGTGCCAGCAGACAGCGGGGGGGCAACGAGCAGTACTTC	CASRQRGGNEQYF	few	TRBV6-6	TRBD2	TRBJ2-7